The next 19 T cell receptor beta chains were all read from a single sample in a study of persistence of HIV-infected CD4 T cells. Cells were stimulated with CMV-infected fibroblast lysates at 8 to 10 ug/mL. Sorting selected CD4+ T cells upregulating both CD40 ligand and CD69. The antigens these receptors bind are not known. The libraries were made with immunoSEQ version 4 in survey mode. Using immunoSEQ multiplex PCR, the repertoire was profiled, and TCRdb retains in-frame clones only, with some absent. Among just under 20,000 clones listed, around 78% were seen once. Sequenced material: CD4+ T cells sorted from PBMCs after approximately 18-hour stimulation, taken from a patient who received antiretroviral therapy. The receptors here all came from an adult man with HIV who was CMV-seropositive.

The gene calls are TRBV28 and TRBJ1-2, with a possible D match to TRBD1 (5 bases). Germline CDR1 and CDR2: MDHEN and SYDVKM. CDR3 length: 15 amino acids. V lost 6 bases and J lost 2, with 16 bases in between. The DNA of the CDR3 is TGTGCCAGCAGCCTCCTCCAGGGTGGGAACTATGGCTACACCTTC. Its protein product is CASSLLQGGNYGYTF.

The chain uses TRBV19 and TRBJ1-5; 7 bases fit TRBD1. Germline V CDR1 and CDR2: LNHDA, SQIVND (reference sequence). This CDR3 spans 15 amino acids. V dropped 6 bases and J dropped 2; count of bases not matched to a gene: 7. The DNA of the CDR3 is TGTGCCAGTAGCCGCAGACAGGGCGGCAATCAGCCCCAGCATTTT. As protein: CASSRRQGGNQPQHF. Variable domain in full (rest from reference TRBV19 and TRBJ1-5): DGGITQSPKYLFRKEGQNVTLSCEQNLNHDAMYWYRQDPGQGLRLIYYSQIVNDFQKGDIAEGYSVSREKKESFPLTVTSAQKNPTAFYLCASSRRQGGNQPQHFGDGTRLSIL.

The CDR3, as DNA: TGTGCCAGCAGTAACGACAGGGTAAGATCACCCCTCCACTTT. Translating it yields CASSNDRVRSPLHF. The chain joins TRBV2 to TRBJ1-6; 7 positions match TRBD1. The CDR3 loop spans 14 amino acids. Germline lookup yields CDR1 SNHLY and CDR2 FYNNEI. Losses at the gene ends were 5 bases for V and 10 bases for J; bases not matched to a gene: 8.

As for this clone: One junction end disagrees with the germline gene, perhaps due to a read error. The chain links TRBV28 to TRBJ2-3; D remains ambiguous. Germline-derived CDR1 and CDR2 are MDHEN and SYDVKM. CDR3 size: 12 residues. CDR3 sequence (DNA): TGTGCCAGCAGATTATTGGGGAATACGCAGTATTTT. Its translation: CASRLLGNTQYF.

The rearrangement joins TRBV28 to TRBJ2-3; 9 bases line up with TRBD1. The trim removed 3 bases at V and 10 bases at J, leaving 5 bases unmatched. This CDR3 is 13 amino acids long. Germline CDR1 reads MDHEN; CDR2 reads SYDVKM. CDR3 bases: TGTGCCAGCAGTTTTACAGGGGGCTCTCCGCAGTATTTT. Its protein product is CASSFTGGSPQYF.

The table lists this clone with a few counts. J is TRBJ1-1 and V is TRBV6-5; D not resolved. This CDR3 has 15 residues. CDR1 is MNHEY and CDR2 is SVGAGI in the germline V gene. V shed 2 bases and J shed 5 bases, with 15 bases lying between them. CDR3 nucleotides: TGTGCCAGCAGTTACGAACCGTCACCGAGGACTGAAGCTTTCTTT. Its translation is CASSYEPSPRTEAFF.

This clone appeared a few times. The chain has TRBV19 and TRBJ1-1; D may be TRBD1 (5 bases). V was shortened by 7 bases and J by 1 base, with 13 bases between the two germline ends. The germline V gene has CDR1 LNHDA and CDR2 SQIVND (reference sequence). This CDR3 comprises 14 residues. The chain's CDR3 is CASTPMGPNTEAFF. DNA for the CDR3: TGTGCCAGTACCCCTATGGGGCCGAACACTGAAGCTTTCTTT. The entire variable domain, with the rest obtained from reference TRBV19 and TRBJ1-1, is as follows: DGGITQSPKYLFRKEGQNVTLSCEQNLNHDAMYWYRQDPGQGLRLIYYSQIVNDFQKGDIAEGYSVSREKKESFPLTVTSAQKNPTAFYLCASTPMGPNTEAFFGQGTRLTVV.

The rearrangement links TRBV5-8 to TRBJ2-1; TRBD1 matches at 7 bases. Germline V gene data show CDR1 as SGHTS and CDR2 as YDEGEE. This CDR3 has 12 residues. V shed 2 bases, J shed 16 bases, and the junction held 9 bases outside the gene matches. The DNA of the CDR3 is TGTGCCAGCAGCTTTTTGCAAGGGGGCGAATTCTTC. Translation gives CASSFLQGGEFF.

As concerns this clone: This CDR3 is also generated by other DNA sequences in the sample. The genes are TRBV5-8 and TRBJ2-2, with D possibly being TRBD1 (5 bases). Looked up from germline, CDR1 is SGHTS and CDR2 is YDEGEE. CDR3 length: 15 residues. V shed 4 bases and J shed 0 bases, with 10 bases lying between them. CDR3 nucleotide sequence: TGTGCCAGCAGCCCTAAAGGGGCGAACACCGGGGAGCTGTTTTTT. Translating gives CASSPKGANTGELFF.

The V and J genes are TRBV3-1 (or the pseudogene TRBV3-2) and TRBJ1-1; TRBD1 aligns across 7 bases. CDR1 and CDR2 (germline): LGHDT, YNNKEL (reference sequence). With 4 bases clipped from V and 4 bases from J, the junction kept 9 bases outside the gene matches. The CDR3 length is 15 residues. The CDR3 protein is CASSRGGGGSTEAFF. CDR3 nucleotide sequence: TGTGCCAGCAGCCGTGGAGGGGGCGGGAGCACTGAAGCTTTCTTT.

On this clone: Sequence at one end of the junction differs from germline and may be a read error. The gene calls are TRBV25-1 and TRBJ2-6, with a possible D match to TRBD2 (5 bases). CDR1 MGHDK and CDR2 SYGVNS come from the germline V gene. The CDR3 loop spans 16 amino acids. The CDR3 is CASSPDASSGTNVLTF. The CDR3 bases are TGTGCCAGCAGTCCCGACGCTAGCTCTGGGACCAACGTCCTGACTTTC. The variable domain in full, with the rest retrieved from reference TRBV25-1 and TRBJ2-6, is EADIYQTPRYLVIGTGKKITLECSQTMGHDKMYWYQQDPGMELHLIHYSYGVNSTEKGDLSSESTVSRIRTEHFPLTLESARPSHTSQYLCASSPDASSGTNVLTFGAGSRLTVL.

The chain has TRBV7-9 and TRBJ1-6; D is uncertain. Germline-derived CDR1 and CDR2 are SEHNR and FQNEAQ (reference sequence). The ends were cut back, 2 bases at V and 7 bases at J, with 12 bases in the middle. The CDR3 length is 15 residues. The CDR3 loop reads CASSLFLGENSPLHF. CDR3 sequence (DNA): TGTGCCAGCAGCTTATTCCTCGGAGAGAATTCACCCCTCCACTTT.

The chain combines TRBV9 with TRBJ1-1; 8 bases are shared with TRBD1. The CDR3 totals 15 residues. With V trimmed by 4 bases and J by 5 bases, 10 bases remained unmatched. Germline lookup yields CDR1 SGDLS and CDR2 YYNGEE. Here the CDR3 reads CASSNAQGARTEAFF. CDR3 sequence (DNA): TGTGCCAGCAGCAACGCCCAGGGGGCGCGGACTGAAGCTTTCTTT.

V is TRBV3-1 (or the pseudogene TRBV3-2) and J is TRBJ1-1; the D is unclear. The CDR3 extends over 14 amino acids. CDR1 and CDR2 (germline): LGHDT, YNNKEL (reference sequence). V gave up 1 base and J gave up 1 base, with 7 bases separating them. The CDR3 is CASSQGGKNTEAFF. CDR3 nucleotides: TGTGCCAGCAGCCAAGGAGGGAAGAACACTGAAGCTTTCTTT.

This clone was detected only once. The chain couples TRBV4-1 to TRBJ1-6; D is unclear. CDR3 length: 14 amino acids. Trimming removed 4 bases at V and 8 bases at J, with 12 bases between. Germline V lookup: CDR1 MGHRA, CDR2 YSYEKL. The CDR3 DNA is TGCGCCAGCAGCCGGGGTAACGGGTATTCACCCCTCCACTTT. Protein sequence: CASSRGNGYSPLHF.

The V and J genes are TRBV12-3 or TRBV12-4 and TRBJ2-7, with a weak D call TRBD2 (6 bases). V lost 3 bases and J lost 6, with 12 bases in between. CDR3 length equals 13 residues. This chain's CDR3 is CASSLSDYSEQYF. The CDR3 bases are TGTGCCAGCAGTTTGTCGGACTATAGCGAGCAGTACTTC.

This clone was seen a few times. CDR3 in amino acids: CASSVDGRGNQPQHF. The CDR3 DNA reads as TGTGCCAGCAGCGTAGATGGGAGAGGAAATCAGCCCCAGCATTTT. The chain carries TRBV9 and TRBJ1-5; D remains ambiguous. Germline assignment: CDR1 SGDLS and CDR2 YYNGEE. CDR3 length: 15 amino acids. Trimming pared 0 bases from V and 4 bases from J, leaving 11 bases between.

V and J are TRBV7-2 and TRBJ2-4, with 7 bases aligning to TRBD2. This CDR3 comprises 15 residues. In germline, CDR1 is SGHTA, CDR2 FQGNSA. Losses at the gene ends were 4 bases for V and 15 bases for J; bases not matched to a gene: 18. CDR3: CASSSRHTGGSHRYF. DNA for the CDR3: TGTGCCAGCAGCTCAAGACACACGGGGGGAAGCCACAGGTACTTC.

About this clone: The same CDR3 can be traced to other DNA sequences in this sample. The chain is built from TRBV9 and TRBJ2-1, with D perhaps being TRBD1 or TRBD2 (6 bases each). The CDR3 totals 15 residues. V was shortened by 0 bases and J by 7 bases, with 14 bases between the two germline ends. Germline V CDR1 and CDR2: SGDLS, YYNGEE. CDR3 in amino acids: CASSVEGQGRNEQFF. CDR3 DNA sequence: TGTGCCAGCAGCGTAGAAGGGCAGGGGAGGAATGAGCAGTTCTTC. The whole variable domain, filled in from reference TRBV9 and TRBJ2-1, reads DSGVTQTPKHLITATGQRVTLRCSPRSGDLSVYWYQQSLDQGLQFLIQYYNGEERAKGNILERFSAQQFPDLHSELNLSSLELGDSALYFCASSVEGQGRNEQFFGPGTRLTVL.